Below, 2 T cell receptor beta chains from the same sample are listed, as sequenced in a study of human T cells and chemical hapten exposure. TCRdb reprocessed the RACE reads with MiXCR, giving one entry per CDR3 protein. Here the sample spans about 380,000 distinct CDR3 sequences, approximately 5.1% being singletons. As to time point: pre-sensitization, week 0. Indicated treatment: therapeutic diphenylcyclopropenone sensitization with weekly scalp DPC. The starting material was whole blood, obtained in connection with sensitization to the hapten diphenylcyclopropenone (DPC). The receptors come from a woman between 50 and 59 years old with alopecia areata. Some clones in this sample may be carry-over from other donors' samples.

The rearrangement links TRBV6-5 to TRBJ1-5; TRBD1 matches at 10 bases. The CDR3 length is 14 residues. V shed 6 bases, J shed 5 bases, and the junction held 4 bases outside the gene matches. From germline, CDR1 is MNHEY and CDR2 SVGAGI. CDR3: CASRRQGADQPQHF. CDR3 DNA sequence: TGTGCCAGCAGGAGACAGGGGGCCGATCAGCCCCAGCATTTT.

This clonotype was counted at least ten times. This rearrangement joins TRBV5-1 to TRBJ2-2; 11 bases fit TRBD2. The CDR3 spans 18 residues. V trimming: 2 bases; J trimming: 0 bases; junction bases outside the gene matches: 6. CDR1 is SGHRS and CDR2 is YFSETQ in the germline V gene. The DNA of the CDR3 is TGCGCCAGCAGCTTACCTAGCGGGGGGCTCGCGAACACCGGGGAGCTGTTTTTT. This encodes CASSLPSGGLANTGELFF.